What follows is one TCR beta chain and its context. Its antigen is unidentified. All included Susac syndrome patients satisfied recently defined diagnostic criteria for definite or probable disease. V lost 3 bases to trimming and J lost 4 bases; unmatched junction nucleotides: 7. Germline-derived CDR1 and CDR2 are SGHNT and YYREEE (reference sequence). This CDR3 comprises 16 residues. Reverse transcription of roughly 0.5 to 1 ug RNA was carried out with random hexamers. Amplification of TCR beta CDR3 was carried out by immunoSEQ multiplex PCR, which covered 54 Vbeta and 13 Jbeta segments. MiXCR was run by TCRdb on the immunoSEQ multiplex PCR reads, yielding one entry per CDR3 protein. This table has 210,000 or so distinct CDR3 sequences, less than 95% appearing once. These data come from a study of CD8 T cells in Susac syndrome. General study results and limits: As acknowledged by the study, its TCR sequencing and HLA analysis included a relatively small number of individuals.

This TCR was recovered from a human donor with Susac syndrome. What was sequenced was CD4+ T cells from PBMCs. The rearrangement uses TRBV5-4 and TRBJ1-2; 12 bases agree with TRBD1. The CDR3 region is CASSSGTGGVSYGYTF. The DNA for the CDR3 is TGTGCCAGCAGCTCCGGGACAGGGGGCGTATCCTATGGCTACACCTTC.